This T cell receptor beta chain was found in a study of CD8 T cells in Susac syndrome. The study, taken as a whole, reports: About 16 Susac-specific public clones were found in total CD8+ repertoires and four to six in CD8+ TEMRA repertoires.

Concerning this clonotype itself: Its antigen is not identified.

Sequencing of TCR beta was carried out in blood CD8+ and CD4+ T cells. TEMRA cells were FACS-enriched, and CD8+ and CD4+ T cells were isolated negatively. It was with random hexamers that roughly 0.5 to 1 ug RNA was reverse transcribed. Multiplex PCR with immunoSEQ amplified the TCR beta CDR3 across 54 Vbeta and 13 Jbeta. In TCRdb, the immunoSEQ multiplex PCR reads were re-called with MiXCR into one record per CDR3 protein. The sample carries around 80,000 distinct CDR3 sequences, approximately 95% recorded once. This receptor was identified in a human donor with Susac syndrome. Input material: CD8+ T cells from PBMCs.

Here the CDR3 reads CASSADRKLFF. The CDR3 nucleotides are TGTGCCAGCAGCGCGGACAGAAAACTGTTTTTT. The genes are TRBV14 and TRBJ1-4, with D possibly being TRBD1 (6 bases). This CDR3 has 11 amino acids. The V gene lost 5 bases and the J gene lost 10 bases, with 8 bases spanning the gap. Germline V gives CDR1 SGHDN, CDR2 FVKESK.